This T cell receptor (beta chain) originates from a study of CD8 T cells in ankylosing spondylitis. As concerns this clonotype: The antigen remains unidentified.

This CDR3 contains 16 residues. Trimming removed 5 bases at V and 8 bases at J, with 22 bases between. In germline, CDR1 is MNHNS, CDR2 SASEGT. Findings and caveats of the study: Seemingly distinctive of ankylosing spondylitis blood was a TCR beta motif formed by eight highly homologous variants. Clones linked to the disease showed a CD8+ phenotype. They occurred at relatively low frequencies in peripheral blood.

TCRdb reprocessed the 5' RACE reads with MiXCR, giving one entry per CDR3 protein. The sample consists of about 220,000 distinct CDR3 sequences, roughly 18% of them appearing once. The receptor was isolated from a male donor with ankylosing spondylitis. The chain recombines TRBV6-1 with TRBJ2-1, with a tentative D call TRBD1 (6 bases). The material sequenced was blood, either unsorted or a sorted T cell fraction (not recorded which). The CDR3 bases are TGTGCCAGCAGTCCAGGACAGCAACAGGGAGTAGATGAGCAGTTCTTC. Translating it yields CASSPGQQQGVDEQFF.